The clone carrying this T cell receptor (beta chain) was picked up one time. Its antigen remains unknown. The data were obtained in a study of Graves' ophthalmopathy and Graves' hyperthyroidism. Findings and caveats of the study: As the model predicted ophthalmopathy progression, it achieved a sensitivity of 70.59% and a specificity of around 72%. The blood repertoire also included most expanded thyroid clonotypes above 0.001 frequency.

Ophthalmopathic donors had moderate-to-severe activity, CAS ≥3 and NOSPECS ≥4, with disease that had lasted under 3 months. Each diagnosis was determined on the basis of clinical symptoms, serum thyroxine, TRAb, thyroid ultrasound and orbital computed tomography. Trimming stripped 3 bases from V and 3 bases from J, with 11 bases between. Per germline, CDR1 DFQATT and CDR2 SNEGSKA (reference sequence). This CDR3 is built from 14 residues. Beta-chain TCR CDR3 regions were amplified from RNA transcripts. A first-round RT-PCR used HTBI primers, followed by a second-round multiplex PCR. MiXCR, applied by TCRdb to the multiplex PCR reads, yields one record per CDR3 protein. The data hold some 400,000 distinct CDR3 sequences, with approximately 20% observed a single time.

Sequenced sample: peripheral blood. The sequence derives from a woman younger than 30 with Graves' ophthalmopathy. The V call is TRBV20-1, the J call TRBJ2-2; no reliable D call. The CDR3 loop is CSARIRGDTGELFF. The CDR3, as DNA: TGCAGTGCTAGGATTCGAGGCGACACCGGGGAGCTGTTTTTT.